Shown below are 20 T cell receptor beta chains from a single sample sequenced in a study of human T cells and chemical hapten exposure. Specified time point: patch test 2, 6 weeks after DPC sensitization. Treatment meaning: therapeutic diphenylcyclopropenone sensitization with weekly scalp DPC. Each CDR3 protein is one row after TCRdb ran MiXCR on the RACE reads. Here the sample spans fewer than 100,000 distinct CDR3 sequences, about a tenth being singletons. This sample comprised whole blood, obtained in connection with sensitization to the hapten diphenylcyclopropenone (DPC). The receptors derive from a woman aged 40 to 50 with alopecia areata. Some clones in this sample may be carry-over from other donors' samples.

This clonotype was detected only a few times. This rearrangement joins TRBV3-1 to TRBJ2-1, with no clear D. V lost 0 bases to trimming and J lost 4 bases, with 10 bases between them. This CDR3 region has 15 residues. Per the germline V gene, CDR1 is LGHDT and CDR2 is YNNKEL (reference sequence). This CDR3 reads CASSQDIGAYNEQFF. The CDR3 coding sequence is TGTGCCAGCAGCCAAGACATCGGAGCTTACAATGAGCAGTTCTTC.

The rearrangement links TRBV2 to TRBJ2-5, with a possible D match to TRBD2 (6 bases). V was cut by 5 bases and J by 0 bases, with 10 bases left in between. Germline V gene lookup returns CDR1 SNHLY and CDR2 FYNNEI. The CDR3 runs 14 residues. CDR3 DNA: TGTGCCAGCAGTCTTACTAGCTACCAAGAGACCCAGTACTTC. It is translated as CASSLTSYQETQYF.

The J gene is TRBJ1-1, the V gene TRBV6-5, with D possibly being TRBD1 (5 bases). Germline V gene sequence: CDR1 MNHEY, CDR2 SVGAGI. The V end lost 6 bases, the J end lost 0 bases, and 11 bases lay between the germline ends. The CDR3 sequence is 14 residues long. The CDR3 coding sequence is TGTGCCAGCAGGATAGCGGGGGTGAACACTGAAGCTTTCTTT. It yields the protein CASRIAGVNTEAFF.

This clonotype showed up many times. The gene calls are TRBV7-9 and TRBJ2-7; the match to TRBD2 covers 11 bases. The CDR3 is 15 amino acids. CDR1 and CDR2 (germline): SEHNR, FQNEAQ (reference sequence). V lost 5 bases, J lost 5 bases, and 8 bases stayed unmatched. The CDR3 loop reads CASSEELAGDHEQYF. The CDR3 DNA reads as TGTGCCAGCAGCGAAGAACTAGCGGGAGACCACGAGCAGTACTTC.

This clonotype was seen at least ten times. The chain has TRBV10-2 and TRBJ1-1; D is unclear. Germline V gives CDR1 WSHSY, CDR2 SAAADI. Trimming left V 5 bases short and J 4 bases short, with 8 bases between. The CDR3 totals 12 residues. The CDR3 spells CASSKLSTEAFF. The CDR3 nucleotides read TGCGCCAGCAGTAAACTAAGCACTGAAGCTTTCTTT.

This clonotype was seen repeatedly, ten times or more. The CDR3 spells CASILQGGEAFF. The CDR3 bases are TGTGCCAGCATCTTACAGGGGGGTGAAGCTTTCTTT. The gene calls are TRBV28 and TRBJ1-1; 8 positions match TRBD1. The germline V gene has CDR1 MDHEN and CDR2 SYDVKM. CDR3 length: 12 residues. Trimming took 7 bases from V and 7 from J; bases not matched to a gene: 5.

This clonotype was seen at least ten times. V and J are TRBV24-1 and TRBJ2-3; D may be TRBD1 (6 bases). Germline values: CDR1 KGHDR, CDR2 SFDVKD. The length of the CDR3 is 16 residues. V gave up 0 bases and J gave up 5 bases, with 14 bases separating them. CDR3 DNA sequence: TGTGCCACCAGTGATTTGCAAGGTGGGGGCAAAGATACGCAGTATTTT. It yields the protein CATSDLQGGGKDTQYF.

The chain employs TRBV28 and TRBJ2-7; 9 nucleotides agree with TRBD2. CDR1 and CDR2 (germline): MDHEN, SYDVKM. V gave up 8 bases and J gave up 12 bases; unmatched junction bases: 26. The CDR3 contains 17 residues. CDR3 DNA sequence: TGTGCCAGCTATGGGGCGCTGAAGACACGGGGACTAGCAGTGGTGTACTTC. As protein: CASYGALKTRGLAVVYF.

In this sample, this clonotype turned up a few times. The J gene is TRBJ2-4, the V gene TRBV29-1; D call uncertain. Trimming shortened V by 4 bases and J by 0 bases, and 13 bases separated the two germline ends. Germline values: CDR1 SQVTM, CDR2 ANQGSEA. This CDR3 has 15 amino acids. CDR3 DNA: TGCAGCGTTGCCGGTTCAACCCTAGCCAAAAACATTCAGTACTTC. Its protein product is CSVAGSTLAKNIQYF.

This chain links TRBV29-1 with TRBJ1-3; D ambiguous. The CDR3 extends over 13 amino acids. Deletions cut 5 bases from V and 0 bases from J, with 8 bases between. Germline V gives CDR1 SQVTM, CDR2 ANQGSEA. As DNA, the CDR3 is TGCAGCGTTCGACGGAGCTCTGGAAACACCATATATTTT. Its protein product is CSVRRSSGNTIYF.

This clonotype was detected ten times or more. The CDR3 sequence: CASSRLAGGPYEQYF. The DNA for the CDR3 is TGTGCCAGCAGCCGTCTAGCGGGAGGACCGTACGAGCAGTACTTC. This rearrangement joins TRBV11-3 to TRBJ2-7, with TRBD2 matching 11 bases. The CDR3 contains 15 residues. V dropped 5 bases and J dropped 4; count of bases not matched to a gene: 7. From germline, CDR1 is SGHNT and CDR2 YENEEA.

The V and J genes are TRBV29-1 and TRBJ2-5; unclear D gene. CDR3 length equals 10 residues. In germline, CDR1 is SQVTM, CDR2 ANQGSEA. With 7 bases removed from V and 3 bases from J, the gap between germline ends came to 6 bases. The CDR3: CSAFKETQYF. CDR3 bases: TGCAGCGCATTCAAAGAGACCCAGTACTTC.

This clonotype was picked up many times. The chain employs TRBV19 and TRBJ2-6; D possibly corresponds to TRBD2 (5 bases). The ends were cut back, 8 bases at V and 0 bases at J, with 8 bases in the middle. Per germline, CDR1 LNHDA and CDR2 SQIVND (reference sequence). CDR3 length equals 14 residues. CDR3 protein: CASRGYSGANVLTF. As DNA, the CDR3 is TGTGCCAGTCGAGGGTACTCTGGGGCCAACGTCCTGACTTTC.

The genes are TRBV4-2 and TRBJ1-5; possibly TRBD1 for D (5 bases). The CDR3 runs to 14 residues. Germline V lookup: CDR1 LGHNA, CDR2 YNFKEQ. The V gene lost 2 bases and the J gene lost 2 bases, with 7 bases spanning the gap. The CDR3 reads CASSQQGGNQPQHF. The CDR3 DNA reads as TGTGCCAGCAGCCAACAAGGGGGCAATCAGCCCCAGCATTTT.

The J gene is TRBJ1-6, the V gene TRBV30; TRBD1 matches at 8 bases. Germline CDR1 is GTSNPN and CDR2 is SVGIG (reference sequence). Trimming cost V 4 bases and J 10 bases; bases outside gene matches: 6. The CDR3 has 13 amino acids. The CDR3 spells CAWTNRGGSPLHF. CDR3 coding DNA: TGTGCCTGGACCAACAGGGGGGGATCACCCCTCCACTTT.

The chain is built from TRBV3-1 and TRBJ2-3; unclear D gene. Trimming shortened V by 0 bases and J by 5 bases, and 6 bases separated the two germline ends. Germline CDR1 is LGHDT and CDR2 is YNNKEL (reference sequence). This CDR3 has 13 residues. The CDR3 DNA sequence: TGTGCCAGCAGCCAAGACCGGAGAGATACGCAGTATTTT. Translated, it gives CASSQDRRDTQYF.

This clonotype is classed as medium-sized. V gene TRBV6-5 combines with J gene TRBJ2-5; tentative D call: TRBD2 (5 bases). The V gene's germline CDR1 is MNHEY and CDR2 SVGAGI. V shed 6 bases and J shed 1 base, with 15 bases lying between them. This CDR3 is 15 amino acids long. CDR3 nucleotide sequence: TGTGCCAGCAGGGACTCGCTAACTTTCCAAGAGACCCAGTACTTC. Translation: CASRDSLTFQETQYF.

This clonotype came up many times. For the CDR3, the DNA is TGTGCCAGCACGAGACTAGCGGGAACAGATACGCAGTATTTT. Its translation is CASTRLAGTDTQYF. The J gene is TRBJ2-3, the V gene TRBV28, with 11 bases fitting TRBD2. CDR1 MDHEN and CDR2 SYDVKM come from the germline V gene. V lost 7 bases, J lost 3 bases, and 3 bases stayed unmatched. This CDR3 contains 14 residues.

In its sample, this clonotype was seen many times. The chain links TRBV23-1 to TRBJ2-2; D ambiguous. Being an ORF, TRBV23-1 has a function that is uncertain. With 2 bases removed from V and 11 bases from J, the gap between germline ends came to 3 bases. This CDR3 contains 10 residues. The CDR3 nucleotides are TGCGCCAGCAGTCAACATGAGCTGTTTTTT. Translation: CASSQHELFF.

This clonotype was counted many times. The chain links TRBV4-3 to TRBJ2-3; D gene ambiguous. Between the trimmed V and J ends, which lost 0 bases and 2 bases, there was a span of 9 bases. Germline V gives CDR1 LGHNA, CDR2 YSLEER. The CDR3 is 15 residues long. The CDR3: CASSQDSGTTDTQYF. CDR3 sequence (DNA): TGCGCCAGCAGCCAAGATTCCGGAACCACAGATACGCAGTATTTT.